This T cell receptor (beta chain) was sequenced during a study of early T cells in non-severe SARS-CoV-2 infection. Study at large: Chains were unpaired, as sequencing was done on bulk RNA from unsorted whole blood.

Researchers tagged individual cDNA molecules with unique molecular identifiers. A single record per CDR3 protein comes from TCRdb applying MiXCR to the 5' RACE reads. The table records about 23,000 distinct CDR3 sequences, less than 6.5% of them present only once. The V gene lost 7 bases and the J gene lost 1 base, with 13 bases spanning the gap. Germline V gene lookup returns CDR1 SQVTM and CDR2 ANQGSEA. The CDR3 covers 13 residues. The study, taken as a whole, reports: In VDJdb matching, anti-spike CD8 responses were favored while private and CD4 specificities went missing.

This clonotype was observed many times. Its antigen is as yet unknown. V usage is TRBV29-1 and J usage is TRBJ1-1; D gene unclear. Sequenced: whole blood. The receptor's source is an adult who was a healthcare worker with PCR-confirmed SARS-CoV-2 infection or an uninfected control (not recorded which). CDR3 protein: CSANRFGNTEAFF. CDR3 in DNA: TGCAGCGCAAACCGCTTCGGGAACACTGAAGCTTTCTTT.